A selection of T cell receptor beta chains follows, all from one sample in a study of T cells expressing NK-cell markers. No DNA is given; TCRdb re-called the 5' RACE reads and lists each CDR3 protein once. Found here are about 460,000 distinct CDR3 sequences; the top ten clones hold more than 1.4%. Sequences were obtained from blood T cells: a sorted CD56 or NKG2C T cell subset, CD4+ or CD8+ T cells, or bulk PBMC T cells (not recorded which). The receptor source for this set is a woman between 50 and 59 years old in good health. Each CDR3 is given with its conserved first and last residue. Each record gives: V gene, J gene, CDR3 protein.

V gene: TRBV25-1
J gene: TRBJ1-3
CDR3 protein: CASSTPEGTGNTIYF

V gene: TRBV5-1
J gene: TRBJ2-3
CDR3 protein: CASSSWQGVDTQYF

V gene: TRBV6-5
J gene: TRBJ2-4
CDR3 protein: CASMELAKNIQYF

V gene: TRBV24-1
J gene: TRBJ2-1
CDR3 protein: CATGTSSGGMNEQFF

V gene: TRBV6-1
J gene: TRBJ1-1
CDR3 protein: CASSEARGGFEAFF

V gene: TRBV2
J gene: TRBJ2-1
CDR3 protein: CASSDRLGNEQFF

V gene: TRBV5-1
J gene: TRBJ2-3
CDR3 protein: CASSFSQSSDTQYF

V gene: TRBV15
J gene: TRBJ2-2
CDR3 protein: CATSRPQTNTGELFF

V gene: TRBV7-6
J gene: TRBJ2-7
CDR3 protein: CASGDPRIEQYF

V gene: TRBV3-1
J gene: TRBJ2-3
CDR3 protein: CASSPRDARAADTQYF

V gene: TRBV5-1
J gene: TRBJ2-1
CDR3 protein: CASKKGSANEQFF

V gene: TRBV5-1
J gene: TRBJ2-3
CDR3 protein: CASSFEGALPDTQYF

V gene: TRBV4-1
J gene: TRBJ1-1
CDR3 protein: CASSQDPAGIREAFF

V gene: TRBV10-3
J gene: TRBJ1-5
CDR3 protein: CAISEGIGNQHF

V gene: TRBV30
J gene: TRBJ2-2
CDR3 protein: CAGPGQGFTGELFF

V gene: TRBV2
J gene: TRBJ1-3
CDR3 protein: CASSGSPGGNTIYF

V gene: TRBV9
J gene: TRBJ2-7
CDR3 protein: CASSVAGTLNSYEQYF

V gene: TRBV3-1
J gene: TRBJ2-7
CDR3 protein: CASSSRRTSGRFEQYF

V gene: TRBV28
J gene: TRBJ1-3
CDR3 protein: CASSTRTGNTIYF

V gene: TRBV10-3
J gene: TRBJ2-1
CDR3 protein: CAISELAGGGTYNEQFF

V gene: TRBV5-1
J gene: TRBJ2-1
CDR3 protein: CASSIGTEGGQFF

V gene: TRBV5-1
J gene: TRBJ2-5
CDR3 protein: CASSLGSYATGRTYF

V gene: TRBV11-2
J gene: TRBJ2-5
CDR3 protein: CASSPRQFRETQYF

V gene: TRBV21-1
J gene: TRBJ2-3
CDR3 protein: CASSKEVIGRVTDTQYF

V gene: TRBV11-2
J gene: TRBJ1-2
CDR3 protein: CASSTALGGYTF

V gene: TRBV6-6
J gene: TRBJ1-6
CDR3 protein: CASTRGGLNSPLHF

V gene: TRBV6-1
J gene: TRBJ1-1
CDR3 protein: CASSDVRQDTEAFF

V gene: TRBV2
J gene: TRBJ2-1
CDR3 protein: CASTGQNLVRQFF

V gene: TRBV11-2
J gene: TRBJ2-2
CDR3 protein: CASSWGEVVTGELFF

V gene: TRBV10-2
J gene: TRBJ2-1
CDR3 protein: CASSGWRRLVNEQFF

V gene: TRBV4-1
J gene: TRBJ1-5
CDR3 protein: CASSQERVGSYQPQHF

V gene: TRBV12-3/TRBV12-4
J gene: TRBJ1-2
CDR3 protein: CASSLGGGTAGTF

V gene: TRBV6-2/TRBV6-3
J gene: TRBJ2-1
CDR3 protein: CASSYSIGTSGTPSYNEQFF

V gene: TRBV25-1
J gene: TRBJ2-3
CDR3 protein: CASSEWEDSTDTQYF

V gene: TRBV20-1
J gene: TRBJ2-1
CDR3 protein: CSAEREAGYNEQFF

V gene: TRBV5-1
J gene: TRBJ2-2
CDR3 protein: CASSSGSPGELFF

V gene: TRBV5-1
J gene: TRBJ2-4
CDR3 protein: CASSLEGALGNIQYF